The 9 T cell receptor beta chains below come from one sample, sequenced in a study of T-cell reconstitution after alpha-beta-depleted transplantation in children. Unique molecular identifiers were incorporated when the TCRbeta library was constructed. TCRdb recomputed calls from the PCR reads with MiXCR, one row per CDR3 protein. The sample gives approximately 650,000 distinct CDR3 sequences, under 15% of which show up once; 0.79% is in the top ten. Here the sequenced sample was PBMCs, taken before TCRalphabeta/CD19-depleted stem cell transplant. The receptors were sampled from a girl aged 2-10 years with congenital amegakaryocytic thrombocytopenia, due to receive a stem cell transplant.

The sample holds a few counts of this clonotype. A much larger clone is a single base away; this may be a read error. The genes are TRBV5-1 and TRBJ2-7; D uncertain. This CDR3 contains 11 residues. Germline values: CDR1 SGHRS, CDR2 YFSETQ. The CDR3 loop reads CASSGNYEQSF. The CDR3 DNA reads as TGCGCCAGCAGCGGAAACTACGAGCAGTCCTTC.

This clonotype was detected a few times. The chain links TRBV27 to TRBJ2-7; 9 nucleotides align to TRBD2. Germline assignment: CDR1 MNHEY and CDR2 SMNVEV (reference sequence). With 6 bases clipped from V and 5 bases from J, the junction kept 11 bases outside the gene matches. The CDR3 totals 15 residues. DNA for the CDR3: TGTGCCAGCAGCCCTACCCCTAGCGGGATGAACGAGCAGTACTTC. Amino acids: CASSPTPSGMNEQYF.

This clonotype was seen at least ten times. This chain links TRBV12-3 or TRBV12-4 with TRBJ1-5, with 8 bases that match TRBD1. The junction had 9 bases not matched to a gene; V was cut back by 7 bases and J by 7 bases. The CDR3 length is 14 residues. DNA of the CDR3: TGTGCCAGCACCCGCTCGACAGGGGTCCAGCCCCAGCATTTT. Its translation: CASTRSTGVQPQHF.

A few counts support this clonotype. V gene TRBV5-6 combines with J gene TRBJ2-7; 13 nucleotides line up with TRBD2. CDR1 is SGHDT and CDR2 is YYEEEE in the germline V gene. After removal of 5 bases from V and 11 bases from J, the junction contained 13 bases not matched to a gene. This CDR3 has 15 residues. The DNA for the CDR3 is TGTGCCAGCAGGCACATCGGGACTAGCGGGACCCCCGAGTACTTC. It encodes CASRHIGTSGTPEYF.

V gene TRBV12-3 or TRBV12-4 combines with J gene TRBJ2-2; D may be TRBD1 (6 bases). The CDR3 length is 13 residues. Trimming removed 7 bases at V and 7 bases at J, with 13 bases between. CDR3 sequence: CASIQGRGGELFF. The CDR3 DNA reads TGTGCCAGCATACAGGGCCGGGGCGGGGAGCTGTTTTTT.

This clonotype occurred many times. The gene calls are TRBV27 and TRBJ2-7; D is unclear. Germline CDR1 and CDR2: MNHEY and SMNVEV (reference sequence). The CDR3 contains 12 residues. V lost 7 bases and J 0 bases, leaving 7 bases between the germline ends. This CDR3 reads CASMTSSYEQYF. Here the CDR3 DNA reads TGTGCCAGCATGACGAGCTCCTACGAGCAGTACTTC.

The V gene is TRBV7-7, the J gene TRBJ2-7; 13 bases are a match to TRBD2. The CDR3 contains 18 residues. Looked up from germline, CDR1 is SSHAT and CDR2 is FNYEAQ (reference sequence). V was pared by 7 bases and J by 5 bases, with 17 bases of the junction left unmatched. CDR3 coding DNA: TGTGCCAGCACCCCCTTGGATACTAGCGGGAGGGTGGCCCACGAGCAGTACTTC. Protein product: CASTPLDTSGRVAHEQYF.

This clonotype was seen many times. The genes are TRBV19 and TRBJ1-2, with 9 bases matching TRBD1. The CDR3 has 12 amino acids. Trimming took 9 bases from V and 7 from J; bases not matched to a gene: 6. Germline V gene data show CDR1 as LNHDA and CDR2 as SQIVND (reference sequence). The CDR3 loop reads CASSRTGAGYTF. The CDR3 DNA is TGTGCCAGCAGTCGGACAGGGGCTGGCTACACCTTC.

The chain recombines TRBV20-1 with TRBJ2-7; no clear D. CDR1 and CDR2 from the germline V gene are DFQATT and SNEGSKA (reference sequence). The CDR3 covers 13 residues. V lost 4 bases and J 0 bases, leaving 10 bases between the germline ends. Written as DNA, the CDR3 is TGCAGTGCTATCGGGTCGAGCTCCTACGAGCAGTACTTC. This encodes CSAIGSSSYEQYF.